The text below deals with one TCR beta chain. Just one base apart from a much larger clone, this may be a read error. It is likely a read error, because the conserved phenylalanine at the end of the CDR3 is missing. This sample is part of a study of kidney transplant recipient with SARS-CoV-2 infection. TCRdb passed the reads through MiXCR, listing each CDR3 protein once. The sample yields under 250,000 distinct CDR3 sequences, 29% seen once. The CDR3 runs to 14 residues. With 4 bases removed from V and 3 bases from J, the gap between germline ends came to 13 bases. Germline values: CDR1 DFQATT, CDR2 SNEGSKA (reference sequence).

This material consisted of a blood sample, taken at baseline and on roughly day 120 from a kidney transplant recipient. The sequence came from a male patient in his 30s who had COVID-19 and was a kidney transplant recipient. Some T cells may have originated in the graft donor. J is TRBJ1-5 and V is TRBV20-1; tentative D call: TRBD1 (6 bases). The CDR3 DNA sequence: TGCAGTGCTACTACAGGGTTGCCCAATCAGCCCCAGCATCTT. Amino acids: CSATTGLPNQPQHL.